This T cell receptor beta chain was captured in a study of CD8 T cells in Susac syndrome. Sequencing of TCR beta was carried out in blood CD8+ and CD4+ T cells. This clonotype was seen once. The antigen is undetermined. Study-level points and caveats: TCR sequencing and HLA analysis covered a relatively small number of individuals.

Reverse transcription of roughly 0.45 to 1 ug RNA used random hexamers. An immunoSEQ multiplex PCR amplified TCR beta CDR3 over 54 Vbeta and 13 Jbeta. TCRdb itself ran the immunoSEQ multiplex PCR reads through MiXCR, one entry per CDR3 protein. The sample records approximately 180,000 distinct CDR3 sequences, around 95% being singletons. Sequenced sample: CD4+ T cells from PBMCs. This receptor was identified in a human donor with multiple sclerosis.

In DNA, the CDR3 is TGTGCCAGCTCTCTGGGGACGGGTGATCAGCCCCAGCATTTT. This translates into CASSLGTGDQPQHF. This chain joins TRBV18 and TRBJ1-5, with a weak D call TRBD1 (5 bases). The germline V gene has CDR1 KGHSH and CDR2 LQKENI. The CDR3 spans 14 residues. V lost 6 bases to trimming and J lost 5 bases, with 14 bases between them.